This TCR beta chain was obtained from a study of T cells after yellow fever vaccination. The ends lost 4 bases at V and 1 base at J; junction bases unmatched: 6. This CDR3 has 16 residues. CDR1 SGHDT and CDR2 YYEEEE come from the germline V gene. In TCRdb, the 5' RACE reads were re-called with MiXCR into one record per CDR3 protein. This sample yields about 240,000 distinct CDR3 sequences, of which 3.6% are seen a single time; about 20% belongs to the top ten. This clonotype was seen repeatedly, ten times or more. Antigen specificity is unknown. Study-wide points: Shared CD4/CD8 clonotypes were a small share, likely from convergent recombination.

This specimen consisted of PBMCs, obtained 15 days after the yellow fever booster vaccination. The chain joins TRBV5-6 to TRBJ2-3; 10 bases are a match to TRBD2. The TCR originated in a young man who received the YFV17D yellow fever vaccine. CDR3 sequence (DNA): TGTGCCAGCAGCGAGATCACTAGCGGGGGCACAGATACGCAGTATTTT. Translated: CASSEITSGGTDTQYF. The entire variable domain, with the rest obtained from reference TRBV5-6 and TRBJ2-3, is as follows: DAGVTQSPTHLIKTRGQQVTLRCSPKSGHDTVSWYQQALGQGPQFIFQYYEEEERQRGNFPDRFSGHQFPNYSSELNVNALLLGDSALYLCASSEITSGGTDTQYFGPGTRLTVL.